This T cell receptor (beta chain) emerged from a study of technical replicates of blood from several donors. The method was immunoSEQ multiplex PCR; TCRdb's version includes in-frame clones alone and lacks a portion of them. Of around 79,000 clones in the sample, 91% were seen once. Trimming cost V 4 bases and J 4 bases; bases outside gene matches: 7. The germline gives CDR1 MNHEY, CDR2 SVGAGI. CDR3 size: 15 residues. The sample consisted of T cells isolated from PBMCs. The chain combines TRBV6-5 with TRBJ2-7, with TRBD2 identical over 10 bases. This TCR was recovered from a human donor in good health. Some clones in this sample may be carry-over from other donors' samples. The CDR3 nucleotides read TGTGCCAGCAGTTCCCAATCAGCGGGAGGGTACGAGCAGTACTTC. It yields the protein CASSSQSAGGYEQYF.